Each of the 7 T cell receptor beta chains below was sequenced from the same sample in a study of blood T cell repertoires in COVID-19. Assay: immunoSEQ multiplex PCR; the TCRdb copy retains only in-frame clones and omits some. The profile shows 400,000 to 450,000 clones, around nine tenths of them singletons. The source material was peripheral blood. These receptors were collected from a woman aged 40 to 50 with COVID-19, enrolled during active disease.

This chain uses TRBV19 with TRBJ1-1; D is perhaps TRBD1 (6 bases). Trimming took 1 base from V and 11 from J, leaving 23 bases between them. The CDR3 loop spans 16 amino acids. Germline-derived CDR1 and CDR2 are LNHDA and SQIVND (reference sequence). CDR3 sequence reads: CASSIVSGELISYAFF. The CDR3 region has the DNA TGTGCCAGTAGTATAGTATCAGGGGAACTGATCTCGTATGCTTTCTTT.

The CDR3 DNA sequence: TGTGCCAGTAGTATAGATATAAGGGGGCCCTACAATGAGCAGTTCTTC. This gives the protein CASSIDIRGPYNEQFF. The genes are TRBV19 and TRBJ2-1; TRBD1 aligns across 7 bases. V trimming: 0 bases; J trimming: 2 bases; junction bases outside the gene matches: 4. The CDR3 extends over 16 amino acids. Germline V CDR1 and CDR2: LNHDA, SQIVND (reference sequence).

Here the CDR3 reads CASSPAGVGVTQYF. In DNA form, the CDR3 reads TGTGCCAGCAGCCCCGCCGGAGTTGGCGTTACGCAGTATTTT. The V and J genes are TRBV7-2 and TRBJ2-3; D unresolved. Germline lookup yields CDR1 SGHTA and CDR2 FQGNSA. This CDR3 region has 14 residues. Trimming took off 5 bases at V and 8 bases at J, with 17 bases between the two ends.

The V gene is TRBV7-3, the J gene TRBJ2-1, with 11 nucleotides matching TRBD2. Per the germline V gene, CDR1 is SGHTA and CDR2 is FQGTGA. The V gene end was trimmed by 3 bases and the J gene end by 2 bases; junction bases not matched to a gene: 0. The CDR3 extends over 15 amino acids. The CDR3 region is CASSLGLAAYNEQFF. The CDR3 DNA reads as TGTGCCAGCAGCTTGGGACTAGCGGCCTACAATGAGCAGTTCTTC.

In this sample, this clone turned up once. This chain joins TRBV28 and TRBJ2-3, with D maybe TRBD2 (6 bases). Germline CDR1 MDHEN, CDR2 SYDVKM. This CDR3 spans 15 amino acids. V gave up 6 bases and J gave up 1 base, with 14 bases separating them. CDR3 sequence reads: CASRWDSPRTDTQYF. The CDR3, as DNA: TGTGCCAGCAGGTGGGACTCTCCCCGCACAGATACGCAGTATTTT.

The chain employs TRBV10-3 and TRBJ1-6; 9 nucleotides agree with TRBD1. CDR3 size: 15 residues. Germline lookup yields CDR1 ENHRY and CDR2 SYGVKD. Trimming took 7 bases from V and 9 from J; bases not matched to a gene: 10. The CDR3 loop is CAITPTAGQGSPLHF. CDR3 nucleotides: TGTGCCATCACCCCAACCGCGGGACAGGGTTCACCCCTCCACTTT.

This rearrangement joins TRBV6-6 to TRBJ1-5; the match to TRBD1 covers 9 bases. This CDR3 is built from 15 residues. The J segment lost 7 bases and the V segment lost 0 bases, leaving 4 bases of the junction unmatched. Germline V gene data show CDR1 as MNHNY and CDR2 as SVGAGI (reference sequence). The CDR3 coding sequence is TGTGCCAGCAGTTACTCGGGGACAGGGAAACAGCCCCAGCATTTT. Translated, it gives CASSYSGTGKQPQHF.